Each of the 9 T cell receptor beta chains below was sequenced from the same sample in a study of cytomegalovirus exposure and HLA in healthy donors. The repertoire was sequenced with immunoSEQ multiplex PCR; TCRdb's copy has only in-frame clones and lacks some. The sample shows approximately 260,000 clones, 80% to 90% of them seen only once. The source material was PBMCs. The receptors were sampled from a woman in her late teens or twenties in good health and CMV-seronegative.

The chain uses TRBV2 and TRBJ1-4; TRBD1 aligns across 8 bases. Germline V gene lookup returns CDR1 SNHLY and CDR2 FYNNEI. The V segment lost 3 bases and the J segment 8 bases; nucleotides outside the gene matches: 11. The CDR3 spans 16 residues. The CDR3 is CASSDGPRGLGEKLFF. In DNA form, the CDR3 reads TGTGCCAGCAGTGACGGGCCCAGGGGGCTTGGGGAAAAACTGTTTTTT. The variable domain in full, with the rest retrieved from reference TRBV2 and TRBJ1-4, is EPEVTQTPSHQVTQMGQEVILRCVPISNHLYFYWYRQILGQKVEFLVSFYNNEISEKSEIFDDQFSVERPDGSNFTLKIRSTKLEDSAMYFCASSDGPRGLGEKLFFGSGTQLSVL.

The chain joins TRBV27 to TRBJ1-2; D possibly corresponds to TRBD1 (5 bases). V was shortened by 6 bases and J by 4 bases, with 15 bases between the two germline ends. Germline CDR1 is MNHEY and CDR2 is SMNVEV (reference sequence). The CDR3 sequence is 14 residues long. Here the CDR3 reads CASSPWGLGYGYTF. The CDR3 DNA is TGTGCCAGCAGCCCATGGGGCTTAGGCTATGGCTACACCTTC.

This clone is a singleton in its sample. The J gene is TRBJ1-6, the V gene TRBV5-6; 12 bases agree with TRBD1. Germline V gives CDR1 SGHDT, CDR2 YYEEEE. With 4 bases clipped from V and 4 bases from J, the junction kept 3 bases outside the gene matches. This CDR3 region has 16 residues. The CDR3 region has the DNA TGTGCCAGCAGCCGGGACAGGGGGCGTTATAATTCACCCCTCCACTTT. Translating gives CASSRDRGRYNSPLHF.

This sequence joins TRBV5-4 and TRBJ2-5; 7 nucleotides line up with TRBD1. The germline gives CDR1 SGHNT, CDR2 YYREEE (reference sequence). V lost 4 bases, J lost 1 base, and 4 bases stayed unmatched. This CDR3 has 14 residues. The CDR3 protein is CASSLTGSQETQYF. CDR3 nucleotides: TGTGCCAGCAGCCTGACAGGGTCCCAAGAGACCCAGTACTTC.

CDR3: CASSILTGGGEKLFF. The CDR3 coding sequence is TGTGCCAGCAGTATCCTTACAGGGGGGGGTGAAAAACTGTTTTTT. This chain uses TRBV6-5 with TRBJ1-4, with 8 nucleotides matching TRBD1. Per germline, CDR1 MNHEY and CDR2 SVGAGI. The junction had 9 bases not matched to a gene; V was cut back by 5 bases and J by 7 bases. This CDR3 has 15 amino acids.

This chain connects TRBV27 to TRBJ2-7; 9 nucleotides align to TRBD2. V dropped 3 bases and J dropped 5; count of bases not matched to a gene: 8. The CDR3 extends over 15 amino acids. The germline gives CDR1 MNHEY, CDR2 SMNVEV (reference sequence). The CDR3 loop is CASSFLAGSSNEQYF. DNA for the CDR3: TGTGCCAGCAGTTTCCTAGCGGGAAGTTCCAACGAGCAGTACTTC.

The chain recombines TRBV27 with TRBJ2-1; TRBD1 agrees at 7 bases. V lost 4 bases and J lost 4; bases outside the gene matches: 10. CDR3 length: 16 residues. The germline gives CDR1 MNHEY, CDR2 SMNVEV (reference sequence). For the CDR3, the DNA is TGTGCCAGCAGTTCCCTACAGGGGACCCCATACAATGAGCAGTTCTTC. Protein product: CASSSLQGTPYNEQFF.

This chain connects TRBV4-1 to TRBJ1-5; no clear D. Trimming cost V 1 base and J 2 bases, with 15 bases left between them. The CDR3 length is 17 residues. Germline V gene sequence: CDR1 MGHRA, CDR2 YSYEKL. CDR3 DNA sequence: TGCGCCAGCAGCCAAGGATCCGTTCCCGGTGGCAATCAGCCCCAGCATTTT. This sequence encodes CASSQGSVPGGNQPQHF.

The rearrangement joins TRBV5-1 to TRBJ1-5, with D perhaps matching TRBD1 (6 bases). Germline loops: CDR1 SGHRS, CDR2 YFSETQ. This CDR3 spans 15 amino acids. With 5 bases removed from V and 0 bases from J, the gap between germline ends came to 12 bases. The CDR3 is CASREGQNSNQPQHF. In DNA form, the CDR3 reads TGCGCCAGCAGGGAAGGACAGAATAGCAATCAGCCCCAGCATTTT.